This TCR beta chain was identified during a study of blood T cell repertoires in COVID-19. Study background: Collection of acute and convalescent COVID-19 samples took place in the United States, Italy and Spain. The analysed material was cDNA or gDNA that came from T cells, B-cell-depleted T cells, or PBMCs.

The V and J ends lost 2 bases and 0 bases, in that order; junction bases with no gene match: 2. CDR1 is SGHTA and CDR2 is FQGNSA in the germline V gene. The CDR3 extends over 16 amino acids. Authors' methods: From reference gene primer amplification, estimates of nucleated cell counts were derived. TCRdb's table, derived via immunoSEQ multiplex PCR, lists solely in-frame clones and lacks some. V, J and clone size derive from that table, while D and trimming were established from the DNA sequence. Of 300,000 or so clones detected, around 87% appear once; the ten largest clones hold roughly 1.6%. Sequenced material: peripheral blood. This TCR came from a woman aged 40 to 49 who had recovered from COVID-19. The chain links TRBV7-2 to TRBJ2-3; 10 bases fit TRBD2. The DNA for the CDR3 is TGTGCCAGCAGCTTATTAGCGGGGGGAAGCACAGATACGCAGTATTTT. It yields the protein CASSLLAGGSTDTQYF. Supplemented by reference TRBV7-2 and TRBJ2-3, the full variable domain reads GAGVSQSPSNKVTEKGKDVELRCDPISGHTALYWYRQSLGQGLEFLIYFQGNSAPDKSGLPSDRFSAERTGGSVSTLTIQRTQQEDSAVYLCASSLLAGGSTDTQYFGPGTRLTVL.